This T cell receptor (beta chain) is drawn from a study of T cells after yellow fever vaccination. Unmatched junction bases numbered 8, after V lost 6 bases and J lost 1 base. Germline V lookup: CDR1 DFQATT, CDR2 SNEGSKA (reference sequence). The CDR3 length is 15 residues. This clonotype was seen a handful of times. What it recognizes is unknown. TCRdb itself ran the 5' RACE reads through MiXCR, one entry per CDR3 protein. The sample contains 120,000 or so distinct CDR3 sequences, approximately 8.4% of which appear only once. Study results and caveats: It was a small share of clonotypes that appeared in both CD4 and CD8 compartments.

This sequence was found in a man younger than 35 who received the YFV17D yellow fever vaccine. Sequenced material: CD8+ T cells sorted from PBMCs, taken on the day of the yellow fever booster vaccination. The gene calls are TRBV20-1 and TRBJ2-3, with TRBD1 matching 9 bases. The CDR3 sequence is CSATSGQGGTDTQYF. The DNA of the CDR3 is TGCAGTGCCACCTCGGGACAGGGTGGCACAGATACGCAGTATTTT.